This is a list of T cell receptor beta chains from one sample in a study of T-cell reconstitution after alpha-beta-depleted transplantation in children. TCRdb re-called the PCR reads with MiXCR, one entry per CDR3 protein. The sample contains 800,000 to 1,000,000 distinct CDR3 sequences, less than 30% of which appear only once. Sequences were derived from PBMCs, mostly from graft donor cells, sampled 360 days after TCRalphabeta/CD19-depleted stem cell transplant. The source of these receptors is a boy in the first two years of life who had a stem cell transplant for SCID, so the T cells may come from the graft donor. The CDR3 runs from the conserved cysteine through the conserved F or W. Each record gives: D gene, V gene, clone size, J gene, CDR3 protein, CDR3 DNA. The D gene is left open where the match is weak. Clone size is stated in some rows and not others, as once, few, many or a class when expanded.

d_gene: .; v_gene: TRBV6-6; abundance: .; j_gene: TRBJ1-3; CDR3aa: CASSDYGNTIYF; CDR3nt: TGTGCCAGTTCGGATTATGGAAACACCATATATTTT
d_gene: TRBD1; v_gene: TRBV5-1; abundance: few; j_gene: TRBJ2-3; CDR3aa: CASSLEGANTQYF; CDR3nt: TGCGCCAGCAGCTTGGAGGGGGCAAATACGCAGTATTTT
d_gene: .; v_gene: TRBV7-8; abundance: .; j_gene: TRBJ2-1; CDR3aa: CASSLAAPNEQFF; CDR3nt: TGTGCCAGCAGCTTAGCGGCCCCCAATGAGCAGTTCTTC
d_gene: .; v_gene: TRBV7-8; abundance: few; j_gene: TRBJ2-5; CDR3aa: CASSRAAGRGEETQYF; CDR3nt: TGTGCCAGCAGCCGCGCGGCAGGGAGGGGGGAAGAGACCCAGTACTTC
d_gene: TRBD1; v_gene: TRBV30; abundance: few; j_gene: TRBJ1-6; CDR3aa: CAWSGAGGSSPLHF; CDR3nt: TGTGCCTGGAGTGGGGCAGGGGGCTCCTCACCCCTCCACTTT
d_gene: .; v_gene: TRBV29-1; abundance: .; j_gene: TRBJ2-5; CDR3aa: CSVRALGSGHQETQYF; CDR3nt: TGCAGCGTTCGAGCTCTGGGGAGTGGGCACCAAGAGACCCAGTACTTC
d_gene: .; v_gene: TRBV24-1; abundance: .; j_gene: TRBJ1-5; CDR3aa: CATSDLGVLGPQHF; CDR3nt: TGTGCCACCAGTGATTTGGGAGTTTTAGGGCCCCAGCATTTT
d_gene: TRBD1; v_gene: TRBV20-1; abundance: .; j_gene: TRBJ2-7; CDR3aa: CSARYPQGASEQYF; CDR3nt: TGCAGTGCTCGCTATCCACAGGGGGCGAGCGAGCAGTACTTC
d_gene: .; v_gene: TRBV27; abundance: few; j_gene: TRBJ2-3; CDR3aa: CASSPLHSVDTQYF; CDR3nt: TGTGCCAGCAGTCCCCTTCACAGCGTAGATACGCAGTATTTT
d_gene: .; v_gene: TRBV20-1; abundance: .; j_gene: TRBJ1-1; CDR3aa: CSASSVPTEAFF; CDR3nt: TGCAGTGCTAGCAGTGTTCCCACTGAAGCTTTCTTT
d_gene: .; v_gene: TRBV12-3/TRBV12-4; abundance: .; j_gene: TRBJ2-2; CDR3aa: CASRSGGGELFF; CDR3nt: TGTGCCAGCAGATCTGGAGGCGGGGAGCTGTTTTTT
d_gene: TRBD2; v_gene: TRBV2; abundance: .; j_gene: TRBJ2-1; CDR3aa: CASSEEAGYEQFF; CDR3nt: TGTGCCAGCAGTGAGGAAGCGGGGTATGAGCAGTTCTTC
d_gene: .; v_gene: TRBV6-6; abundance: many; j_gene: TRBJ2-5; CDR3aa: CASTGHPEETQYF; CDR3nt: TGTGCCAGCACGGGACATCCAGAAGAGACCCAGTACTTC
d_gene: .; v_gene: TRBV4-1; abundance: .; j_gene: TRBJ2-3; CDR3aa: CASSSNPLGADTQYF; CDR3nt: TGCGCCAGCAGCTCGAATCCGCTGGGGGCAGATACGCAGTATTTT
d_gene: .; v_gene: TRBV12-3/TRBV12-4; abundance: .; j_gene: TRBJ2-3; CDR3aa: CASTWGPDTQYF; CDR3nt: TGTGCCAGCACGTGGGGACCAGATACGCAGTATTTT
d_gene: .; v_gene: TRBV7-9; abundance: .; j_gene: TRBJ1-1; CDR3aa: CASSFGYSGNTEAFF; CDR3nt: TGTGCCAGCAGCTTTGGATACAGCGGGAACACTGAAGCTTTCTTT
d_gene: TRBD2; v_gene: TRBV12-3/TRBV12-4; abundance: .; j_gene: TRBJ2-7; CDR3aa: CASSPRGAGGPYEQYF; CDR3nt: TGTGCCAGCAGTCCTCGGGGGGCGGGGGGACCATACGAGCAGTACTTC
d_gene: .; v_gene: TRBV6-2/TRBV6-3; abundance: few; j_gene: TRBJ2-7; CDR3aa: CASSHSPSPSYEQYF; CDR3nt: TGTGCCAGCAGTCACTCCCCTTCCCCTTCGTACGAGCAGTACTTC
d_gene: .; v_gene: TRBV12-3/TRBV12-4; abundance: few; j_gene: TRBJ2-7; CDR3aa: CASSLARGLGYEQYF; CDR3nt: TGTGCCAGCAGTTTAGCCCGAGGGTTGGGTTACGAGCAGTACTTC
d_gene: TRBD2; v_gene: TRBV28; abundance: .; j_gene: TRBJ2-1; CDR3aa: CASSRVVGSGGGRSYNEQFF; CDR3nt: TGTGCCAGCAGTCGGGTGGTTGGTAGCGGGGGGGGACGCTCCTACAATGAGCAGTTCTTC
d_gene: .; v_gene: TRBV24-1; abundance: .; j_gene: TRBJ1-5; CDR3aa: CATSDFGRDQPQHF; CDR3nt: TGTGCCACCAGTGATTTTGGGCGGGATCAGCCCCAGCATTTT
d_gene: .; v_gene: TRBV7-9; abundance: few; j_gene: TRBJ2-7; CDR3aa: CASSLYQGNEQYF; CDR3nt: TGTGCCAGCAGCCTATATCAGGGAAACGAGCAGTACTTC